Following are 29 T cell receptor beta chains from one sample sequenced in a study of human T cells and chemical hapten exposure. Specified time point: pre-sensitization, week 0. Treatment specified: therapeutic diphenylcyclopropenone sensitization with weekly scalp DPC. From the RACE reads, TCRdb called clonotypes with MiXCR, one entry per CDR3 protein. The data hold roughly 380,000 distinct CDR3 sequences, with around 5.5% observed a single time. Sequences were derived from whole blood, sampled in connection with sensitization to the hapten diphenylcyclopropenone (DPC). The origin of the receptors is a woman aged 50 to 60 with alopecia areata. Some clones in this sample may be carry-over from other donors' samples.

This rearrangement joins TRBV29-1 to TRBJ2-5, with a possible D match to TRBD2 (6 bases). Germline CDR1 SQVTM, CDR2 ANQGSEA. CDR3 length: 12 amino acids. Trimming cost V 3 bases and J 4 bases, with 9 bases left between them. The CDR3 here is CSVEYSGETQYF. DNA of the CDR3: TGCAGCGTTGAGTATAGCGGAGAGACCCAGTACTTC.

This clonotype was picked up a small number of times. This rearrangement joins TRBV18 to TRBJ1-1, with D perhaps TRBD1 (6 bases). The germline CDR1 and CDR2 sequences are KGHSH and LQKENI. The V end was cut by 5 bases, the J end by 5 bases, with 15 bases between. The CDR3 consists of 14 residues. The CDR3 spells CASSYKGGLTEAFF. The CDR3 nucleotides read TGTGCCAGCTCATATAAAGGGGGGTTAACTGAAGCTTTCTTT.

This clonotype has a count of ten or more. At one boundary the junction diverges from the germline segment, which might be a read error. The chain couples TRBV15 to TRBJ1-1, with 8 positions matching TRBD1. The CDR3 loop spans 14 amino acids. CDR1 is LNHNV, CDR2 YYDKDF, per germline (reference sequence). This CDR3 reads CATSRDRGGTEAFF. As DNA, the CDR3 is TGTGCCACCAGCCGAGACAGGGGTGGTACTGAAGCTTTCTTT.

This clonotype was seen at least ten times. The CDR3 sequence is CASSLVPGPYNEQFF. CDR3 sequence (DNA): TGTGCCAGCAGCTTAGTCCCGGGACCTTACAATGAGCAGTTCTTC. The genes are TRBV7-9 and TRBJ2-1; either TRBD1 or TRBD2 may supply D (5 bases each). Between the trimmed V and J ends, which lost 1 base and 4 bases, there was a span of 11 bases. Germline assignment: CDR1 SEHNR and CDR2 FQNEAQ (reference sequence). The CDR3 contains 15 residues.

V gene TRBV20-1 combines with J gene TRBJ1-6; the D gene is possibly TRBD1 (6 bases). V was cut by 0 bases and J by 11 bases, with 14 bases left in between. This CDR3 spans 14 amino acids. Germline V gene lookup returns CDR1 DFQATT and CDR2 SNEGSKA (reference sequence). The CDR3 spells CSARDRGVWAPLHF. DNA of the CDR3: TGCAGTGCTAGAGACAGGGGTGTATGGGCACCCCTCCACTTT.

The chain links TRBV10-3 to TRBJ2-5; D gene unclear. In germline, CDR1 is ENHRY, CDR2 SYGVKD. V lost 4 bases to trimming and J lost 3 bases, with 6 bases between them. The CDR3 consists of 12 residues. This CDR3 is CAISVAEETQYF. Written as DNA, the CDR3 is TGTGCCATCAGTGTGGCGGAAGAGACCCAGTACTTC.

This clonotype has ten or more counts. The CDR3 DNA reads TGTGCCAGCAGCTCCCGACAGGTCACAGATACGCAGTATTTT. It specifies CASSSRQVTDTQYF. The V and J genes are TRBV7-9 and TRBJ2-3, with D possibly TRBD1 on 6 matching bases. Germline V gene sequence: CDR1 SEHNR, CDR2 FQNEAQ (reference sequence). This CDR3 has 14 amino acids. Trimming took off 4 bases at V and 2 bases at J, with 10 bases between the two ends.

This clonotype occurred a few times. The V gene is TRBV18, the J gene TRBJ1-5; D not certain. V gave up 2 bases and J gave up 0 bases, with 11 bases separating them. The CDR3 spans 16 residues. Germline lookup yields CDR1 KGHSH and CDR2 LQKENI. The CDR3 region is CASSPKTEISNQPQHF. The CDR3 nucleotides read TGTGCCAGCTCACCAAAAACAGAGATTAGCAATCAGCCCCAGCATTTT.

This clonotype occurred a few times. The chain combines TRBV7-2 with TRBJ1-2; 9 nucleotides align to TRBD1. The length of the CDR3 is 14 residues. The V segment lost 2 bases and the J segment 8 bases; nucleotides outside the gene matches: 6. Germline CDR1 SGHTA, CDR2 FQGNSA. In DNA form, the CDR3 reads TGTGCCAGCAGCTTAAACAGGGGGCAGGGAGGCTACACCTTC. Its translation: CASSLNRGQGGYTF.

Details on this clonotype: Since a much larger clone is just one base distant, this may be a read error. V and J are TRBV6-2 or TRBV6-3 and TRBJ2-7; D gene ambiguous. Germline CDR1 and CDR2: MNHEY and SVGEGT. The germline V and J ends were trimmed by 0 bases and 0 bases, with 3 bases remaining between them. CDR3 length: 13 amino acids. This CDR3 reads CASSYSASYEQYF. For the CDR3, the DNA is TGTGCCAGCAGTTACTCGGCCTCCTACGAGCAGTACTTC.

This chain uses TRBV7-9 with TRBJ2-3, with D perhaps matching TRBD1 (6 bases). Trimming took 5 bases from V and 2 from J, leaving 14 bases between them. The CDR3 has 15 amino acids. Germline lookup yields CDR1 SEHNR and CDR2 FQNEAQ (reference sequence). The CDR3 DNA is TGTGCCAGCAGCCGAGACCGGGACAACACAGATACGCAGTATTTT. Protein product: CASSRDRDNTDTQYF. Full variable domain (missing parts from reference TRBV7-9 and TRBJ2-3): DTGVSQNPRHKITKRGQNVTFRCDPISEHNRLYWYRQTLGQGPEFLTYFQNEAQLEKSRLLSDRFSAERPKGSFSTLEIQRTEQGDSAMYLCASSRDRDNTDTQYFGPGTRLTVL.

This clonotype was detected only a few times. The chain recombines TRBV6-2 or TRBV6-3 with TRBJ2-5; D may match TRBD1 or TRBD2 (6 bases each). The CDR3 runs 16 residues. From germline, CDR1 is MNHEY and CDR2 SVGEGT. V was clipped by 5 bases and J by 1 base, with 17 bases between them. As DNA, the CDR3 is TGTGCCAGCAGTCAAGGGGGGAGTTCCCTCCAAGAGACCCAGTACTTC. Residues: CASSQGGSSLQETQYF.

This clonotype appeared many times. The chain couples TRBV15 to TRBJ1-4; a weak D match, TRBD1 (5 bases). The germline V gene encodes CDR1 LNHNV and CDR2 YYDKDF (reference sequence). V dropped 1 base and J dropped 5 bases, with 8 bases sitting between them. The CDR3 length is 14 residues. CDR3 residues: CATSRAPGNEKLFF. The CDR3 DNA is TGTGCCACCAGCAGAGCCCCAGGGAATGAAAAACTGTTTTTT.

The chain couples TRBV3-1 to TRBJ2-7; either TRBD1 or TRBD2 may fit D (5 bases each). CDR1 and CDR2 (germline): LGHDT, YNNKEL (reference sequence). This CDR3 region has 14 residues. V was clipped by 1 base and J by 3 bases, with 10 bases between them. CDR3 DNA: TGTGCCAGCAGCCAAGGGGGACCCCTCTACGAGCAGTACTTC. Translating it yields CASSQGGPLYEQYF.

Many counts were recorded for this clonotype. J is TRBJ1-1 and V is TRBV30, with 7 bases identical to TRBD1. The CDR3 consists of 13 residues. After removal of 1 base from V and 3 bases from J, the junction contained 2 bases not matched to a gene. Germline CDR1 and CDR2: GTSNPN and SVGIG (reference sequence). The DNA for the CDR3 is TGTGCCTGGAGTGCAGGGGGGGACACTGAAGCTTTCTTT. It is translated as CAWSAGGDTEAFF.

V is TRBV18 and J is TRBJ1-1; TRBD1 aligns across 9 bases. This CDR3 has 17 amino acids. Germline V lookup: CDR1 KGHSH, CDR2 LQKENI. Unmatched junction bases numbered 13, after V lost 6 bases and J lost 2 bases. Written as DNA, the CDR3 is TGTGCCAGCTCGTTCACAGGGGGCGCGAGCTTAAACACTGAAGCTTTCTTT. The encoded protein is CASSFTGGASLNTEAFF.

This chain connects TRBV24-1 to TRBJ2-1; 9 bases align to TRBD2. CDR3 length equals 16 residues. V lost 3 bases to trimming and J lost 3 bases; unmatched junction nucleotides: 5. Per germline, CDR1 KGHDR and CDR2 SFDVKD. CDR3 loop: CATSDRSGGNYNEQFF. CDR3 in DNA: TGTGCCACCAGTGATCGTAGCGGGGGAAACTACAATGAGCAGTTCTTC.

V and J are TRBV4-3 and TRBJ1-1; D gene uncertain. This CDR3 region has 13 residues. The ends were cut back, 0 bases at V and 9 bases at J, with 11 bases in the middle. Germline V lookup: CDR1 LGHNA, CDR2 YSLEER. The CDR3 spells CASSQDSDDKAFF. CDR3 sequence (DNA): TGCGCCAGCAGCCAAGATAGTGACGACAAAGCTTTCTTT.

This clonotype came up a few times. This chain uses TRBV2 with TRBJ2-4; D is uncertain. V was shortened by 6 bases and J by 8 bases, with 14 bases between the two germline ends. The germline gives CDR1 SNHLY, CDR2 FYNNEI. There are 13 residues in the CDR3. CDR3 nucleotides: TGTGCCAGCAGGTTCCTTGTAAGGGACATTCAGTACTTC. This codes for CASRFLVRDIQYF.

The chain recombines TRBV5-1 with TRBJ1-2; 8 nucleotides agree with TRBD1. Trimming cost V 4 bases and J 5 bases; bases outside gene matches: 10. The germline CDR1 and CDR2 sequences are SGHRS and YFSETQ. The CDR3 is 15 residues long. The CDR3 sequence: CASSPRQGNLYGYTF. Written as DNA, the CDR3 is TGCGCCAGCAGCCCGAGACAGGGGAATTTATATGGCTACACCTTC. Based on the CDR3 plus reference TRBV5-1 and TRBJ1-2, the full variable domain is KAGVTQTPRYLIKTRGQQVTLSCSPISGHRSVSWYQQTPGQGLQFLFEYFSETQRNKGNFPGRFSGRQFSNSRSEMNVSTLELGDSALYLCASSPRQGNLYGYTFGSGTRLTVV.

This clonotype has a count of ten or more. This chain joins TRBV13 and TRBJ1-4; D possibly corresponds to TRBD1 (6 bases). CDR3 length: 15 residues. The germline gives CDR1 PRHDT, CDR2 FYEKMQ (reference sequence). V was pared by 4 bases and J by 0 bases, with 9 bases between. The CDR3 sequence: CASSSRGTTNEKLFF. The DNA for the CDR3 is TGTGCCAGCAGCTCTAGGGGGACAACTAATGAAAAACTGTTTTTT.

This clonotype was seen ten or more times. The V gene is TRBV28, the J gene TRBJ2-3, with a tentative D call TRBD1 (5 bases). The V and J ends lost 8 bases and 5 bases respectively, with 8 bases between them. The CDR3 length is 11 residues. Per the germline V gene, CDR1 is MDHEN and CDR2 is SYDVKM. CDR3 region: CASGDRDTQYF. CDR3 DNA: TGTGCCAGCGGCGACAGAGATACGCAGTATTTT. The variable domain in full, with the rest retrieved from reference TRBV28 and TRBJ2-3, is DVKVTQSSRYLVKRTGEKVFLECVQDMDHENMFWYRQDPGLGLRLIYFSYDVKMKEKGDIPEGYSVSREKKERFSLILESASTNQTSMYLCASGDRDTQYFGPGTRLTVL.

This clonotype has a handful of counts. A far larger clone is just one base off, so this is likely a read error. The chain recombines TRBV28 with TRBJ2-5; D not resolved. The CDR3 covers 11 residues. V lost 6 bases to trimming and J lost 2 bases, with 4 bases between them. CDR1 MDHEN and CDR2 SYDVKM come from the germline V gene. The CDR3 loop is CASSMQETQYF. CDR3 in DNA: TGTGCCAGCAGCATGCAAGAGACCCAGTACTTC.

The chain carries TRBV6-1 and TRBJ2-7; 7 nucleotides align to TRBD2. Germline assignment: CDR1 MNHNS and CDR2 SASEGT. Trimming removed 6 bases from V and 1 base from J; junction bases left unmatched: 9. The CDR3 totals 15 residues. DNA for the CDR3: TGTGCCAGCAGCACAACAAGCGGGGTTTCCTACGAGCAGTACTTC. It translates to CASSTTSGVSYEQYF.

This clonotype has a handful of counts. The chain links TRBV6-1 to TRBJ1-5; D is ambiguous. Trimming pared 2 bases from V and 2 bases from J, leaving 10 bases between. CDR1 and CDR2 from the germline V gene are MNHNS and SASEGT. The CDR3 covers 15 residues. This CDR3 reads CASSELGTGNQPQHF. Written as DNA, the CDR3 is TGTGCCAGCAGTGAACTGGGTACAGGCAATCAGCCCCAGCATTTT.

This clonotype appeared a few times. The genes are TRBV20-1 and TRBJ1-6, with D unclear. V gave up 3 bases and J gave up 3 bases, with 9 bases separating them. The length of the CDR3 is 14 residues. The germline V gene has CDR1 DFQATT and CDR2 SNEGSKA (reference sequence). CDR3 loop: CSASSGIYNSPLHF. The CDR3 DNA reads TGCAGTGCTAGCTCCGGGATCTATAATTCACCCCTCCACTTT.

The sample holds many counts of this clonotype. The chain uses TRBV7-9 and TRBJ2-3; TRBD1 is a possible D gene (5 bases). Deletions cut 9 bases from V and 0 bases from J, with 10 bases between. There are 13 residues in the CDR3. The V gene's germline CDR1 is SEHNR and CDR2 FQNEAQ (reference sequence). DNA for the CDR3: TGTGCCAGTCAAAGGGGCAGCACAGATACGCAGTATTTT. It codes for CASQRGSTDTQYF.

This clonotype was seen many times. The chain has TRBV6-1 and TRBJ2-2, with D perhaps TRBD1 (6 bases). The CDR3 spans 14 residues. CDR1 is MNHNS and CDR2 is SASEGT in the germline V gene. V lost 6 bases and J 1 base, leaving 9 bases between the germline ends. The DNA of the CDR3 is TGTGCCAGCAGCGAACAGGGGAACACCGGGGAGCTGTTTTTT. Its protein is CASSEQGNTGELFF.

This clonotype occurred a few times. V and J are TRBV6-5 and TRBJ1-6; maybe TRBD1 (5 bases). V lost 6 bases, J lost 11 bases, and 23 bases lay in between. The CDR3 runs to 16 residues. From germline, CDR1 is MNHEY and CDR2 SVGAGI. In nucleotides, the CDR3 is TGTGCCAGCAGGGAAACTCCGGGACGCTCAGGCGCACCCCTCCACTTT. Encoded protein: CASRETPGRSGAPLHF.